This T cell receptor (beta chain) was profiled in a study of CD8 T cells in ankylosing spondylitis (dated by TCRdb to about 2017). Regarding the complete study: The study set out to find disease-linked TCR variants by profiling T cell receptor beta repertoires in ankylosing spondylitis patients and healthy donors. Peripheral blood was sampled, and synovial fluid was additionally collected from ankylosing spondylitis patients. The full study cohort was made up of 25 ankylosing spondylitis patients and roughly 100 healthy donors.

Points the paper makes about the study in general: Blood from ankylosing spondylitis patients appeared to be characterized by a TCR beta motif composed of eight or nine highly homologous amino acid variants. Some motif variants had previously been reported in the synovial fluid and blood of reactive arthritis patients, which suggests shared mechanisms of disease initiation. The disease-linked clones were reported to be significantly enriched in matched synovial fluid samples from ankylosing spondylitis patients. In peripheral blood, the disease-linked clones were found at relatively low frequencies and had a CD8+ phenotype.

The CDR3 covers 16 residues, taking in both the cysteine and the phenylalanine. Only the CDR3 DNA stays, 48 bases, in frame from base 1. At the junction V is shortened by 7 bases and J by 2 bases; bases outside the gene matches: 16. The germline V gene sets CDR1 to SQVTM and CDR2 to ANQGSEA. The run used an Illumina HiSeq 2500. Quantitative 5'-RACE with molecular barcodes was used to prepare TCR beta libraries. Processing in the source paper ran as follows. A new computational method based on a probabilistic model of VDJ rearrangement was used to identify disease-linked TCR variants. In-frame beta chains were kept once TCRdb had trimmed the public reads at Q25 with fastp and called clones with MiXCR. CDR3 protein duplicates are merged, each entry listing the most common genes and DNA. Clone size and V and J calls follow TCRdb, not the original study. Here the sample has 650,000 to 800,000 distinct CDR3 sequences; 15% to 20% occur a single time. The ten most abundant clones make up around 19% of the sample.

This clonotype came up a few times. Its antigen target is currently unknown. There are no base qualities to consult, and no much larger clone falls within one base. Source material: blood, either unsorted or a sorted T cell fraction (not recorded which). This clonotype was obtained from a male donor with ankylosing spondylitis. The receptor chain draws on TRBV29-1 and TRBJ1-2; the central 7 bases match TRBD1. The base sequence is TGCAGCGCTACTAGAGGGGGCGGACTCACCAACTATGGCTACACCTTC. Its coded protein is CSATRGGGLTNYGYTF.